This T cell receptor beta chain emerged from a study of cytomegalovirus exposure and HLA in healthy donors. About the research overall: A subsequent analysis reported that the 95 to 150 validation repertoires were produced on the same platform that had also been used for the 666 first-cohort repertoires. General study findings and limits: Three CMV-associated chains proved CMV antigen-specific in vitro. The authors enumerated over 150 TCR beta chains as linked to cytomegalovirus.

Concerning this clone itself: Its antigen is undetermined.

Profiled with immunoSEQ multiplex PCR; TCRdb holds only in-frame clones, not every one. This repertoire shows about 64,000 clones, approximately 90% found once; its top ten account for around 1.5%. CDR1 is SGHTA, CDR2 FQGNSA, per germline. V dropped 3 bases and J dropped 2 bases, with 12 bases sitting between them. The CDR3 is made up of 15 amino acids. The sequence came from a woman in her late teens or twenties in good health and CMV-seronegative. The source material was PBMCs. The gene calls are TRBV7-2 and TRBJ2-3, with D hard to call. The CDR3: CASSFLRLTTDTQYF. CDR3 nucleotides: TGTGCCAGCAGCTTTCTCCGCCTAACCACAGATACGCAGTATTTT.